A single sample is the source of the 12 T cell receptor beta chains below, sequenced in a study of OX40 agonist ivuxolimab in advanced cancers. Some clones are missing from TCRdb's copy, which holds only in-frame ones; the method was immunoSEQ multiplex PCR. The sample lists more than 75,000 clones, more than 80% occurring once. The material sequenced was CD4+ or CD8+ T cells sorted from blood, taken in a trial of the OX40 agonist ivuxolimab. The receptors derive from an adult with an advanced solid tumor such as melanoma, head and neck, liver or kidney cancer.

The genes are TRBV4-2 and TRBJ1-2, with unresolved D. In germline, CDR1 is LGHNA, CDR2 YNFKEQ. This CDR3 has 16 amino acids. Trimming took 0 bases from V and 8 from J, leaving 19 bases between them. CDR3 in amino acids: CASSQEGSASVVGYTF. CDR3 DNA: TGTGCCAGCAGCCAAGAAGGGTCAGCGTCCGTAGTAGGCTACACCTTC.

This chain connects TRBV30 to TRBJ2-7; 8 positions agree with TRBD2. Germline CDR1 reads GTSNPN; CDR2 reads SVGIG (reference sequence). The CDR3 sequence is 14 residues long. V was pared by 2 bases and J by 3 bases, with 6 bases of the junction left unmatched. This CDR3 reads CAWSYGGGFYEQYF. The CDR3 DNA sequence: TGTGCCTGGAGTTACGGCGGGGGGTTCTACGAGCAGTACTTC.

This sequence joins TRBV5-1 and TRBJ2-2, with D possibly being TRBD1 or TRBD2 (5 bases each). The length of the CDR3 is 15 residues. Germline V CDR1 and CDR2: SGHRS, YFSETQ. V was cut by 1 base and J by 6 bases, with 13 bases left in between. Here the CDR3 DNA reads TGCGCCAGCAGCTTGTCGCTGGGGGTGGCCGGGGAGCTGTTTTTT. It codes for CASSLSLGVAGELFF.

The gene calls are TRBV9 and TRBJ2-1; 12 bases are shared with TRBD2. The V gene end was trimmed by 0 bases and the J gene end by 7 bases; junction bases not matched to a gene: 5. CDR1 and CDR2 (germline): SGDLS, YYNGEE. The CDR3 runs to 16 residues. CDR3 region: CASSVAPTSGGNEQFF. CDR3 bases: TGTGCCAGCAGCGTAGCCCCGACTAGCGGGGGTAATGAGCAGTTCTTC.

The chain has TRBV4-2 and TRBJ2-3, with TRBD2 identical over 11 bases. After removal of 4 bases from V and 6 bases from J, the junction contained 6 bases not matched to a gene. The CDR3 extends over 15 amino acids. Germline loops: CDR1 LGHNA, CDR2 YNFKEQ. CDR3 coding DNA: TGTGCCAGCAGCCTACCTAGCGGGGGGCCGGATACGCAGTATTTT. Its protein product is CASSLPSGGPDTQYF.

This clone was recorded once. The rearrangement uses TRBV6-1 and TRBJ1-5; D is ambiguous. The CDR3 is made up of 13 amino acids. Between the trimmed V and J ends, which lost 6 bases and 5 bases, there was a span of 11 bases. Germline CDR1 and CDR2: MNHNS and SASEGT. CDR3 DNA sequence: TGTGCCAGCAGGGTCACAAGCGATCAGCCCCAGCATTTT. Translated: CASRVTSDQPQHF.

This clone was observed a single time. The J gene is TRBJ2-7, the V gene TRBV5-8, with 11 positions matching TRBD2. V lost 7 bases and J lost 4; bases outside the gene matches: 13. The length of the CDR3 is 16 residues. Looked up from germline, CDR1 is SGHTS and CDR2 is YDEGEE. CDR3 in amino acids: CASPTFPGLAEYEQYF. CDR3 nucleotides: TGTGCCAGCCCCACCTTCCCGGGACTAGCGGAGTACGAGCAGTACTTC.

This chain joins TRBV7-2 and TRBJ2-7, with D perhaps given as TRBD1 or TRBD2 (5 bases each). Germline V CDR1 and CDR2: SGHTA, FQGNSA. Trimming took 5 bases from V and 0 from J, leaving 14 bases between them. This CDR3 is 15 amino acids long. DNA of the CDR3: TGTGCCAGCAGCACCGGGACGCTGACCTCCTACGAGCAGTACTTC. Its translation: CASSTGTLTSYEQYF.

The rearrangement uses TRBV7-2 and TRBJ1-1; 9 nucleotides agree with TRBD1. Germline V gives CDR1 SGHTA, CDR2 FQGNSA. V lost 6 bases, J lost 6 bases, and 8 bases stayed unmatched. The CDR3 is 14 amino acids. The CDR3 reads CASRPRDRAAEAFF. In DNA, the CDR3 is TGTGCCAGCAGGCCGCGGGACAGGGCAGCTGAAGCTTTCTTT.

The V call is TRBV21-1, the J call TRBJ2-4; TRBD1 is the table's D call and was not checked against the DNA. TRBV21-1 is noted as a pseudogene. The CDR3 consists of 19 residues. The CDR3 is CASSNIQGATDWAKNIQYF. The CDR3 region has the DNA TGTGCCAGCAGCAATATACAGGGGGCGACGGATTGGGCCAAAAACATTCAGTACTTC.

The CDR3 protein is CASSSRPLSSAPDEQFF. The CDR3 coding sequence is TGTGCCAGCAGCTCAAGACCTTTATCTAGCGCCCCAGATGAGCAGTTCTTC. The rearrangement uses TRBV7-9 and TRBJ2-1; TRBD2 is a possible D gene (6 bases). This CDR3 contains 17 residues. Deletions cut 4 bases from V and 8 bases from J, with 24 bases between. In germline, CDR1 is SEHNR, CDR2 FQNEAQ (reference sequence).

This clone was recorded only once. The rearrangement uses TRBV28 and TRBJ2-7; a weak D match, TRBD2 (5 bases). CDR3 length: 12 residues. V shed 4 bases and J shed 2 bases, with 6 bases lying between them. Germline V gene data show CDR1 as MDHEN and CDR2 as SYDVKM. The CDR3: CASSSTTYEQYF. DNA for the CDR3: TGTGCCAGCAGTTCGACTACCTACGAGCAGTACTTC.